The entry that follows covers one TCR beta chain sequence. Its target is unknown. The data derive from a study of cytomegalovirus exposure and HLA in healthy donors. The PCR employed 60 Vbeta primers together with 13 Jbeta primers. Sequencing used immunoSEQ multiplex PCR; TCRdb keeps in-frame clones, though not all of them. The sample carries tens of thousands of clones, about four fifths recorded once. Germline lookup yields CDR1 SGHTA and CDR2 FQGNSA. Trimming took off 3 bases at V and 5 bases at J, with 14 bases between the two ends. This CDR3 comprises 14 residues. Overall study findings and caveats: Later genetic work tied a missense DCLRE1C variant to beta-chain V and J trimming. Several top significant clusters appeared, in a later analysis, to be linked to common viral pathogens.

The sequenced material came from PBMCs. The sequence came from a woman between 35 and 50 years old in good health and CMV-seronegative. The rearrangement joins TRBV7-2 to TRBJ2-7, with D perhaps TRBD1 (5 bases). The CDR3 reads CASSFYQGADEQYF. The DNA for the CDR3 is TGTGCCAGCAGCTTCTACCAAGGGGCGGACGAGCAGTACTTC.